These T cell receptor beta chains were read from a single sample in a study of regulatory and conventional T cells in RAG deficiency. TCRdb's table, derived via immunoSEQ multiplex PCR, lists solely in-frame clones and lacks some. The data show some 19,000 clones, around 90% seen once. This sample was shared with a second study, whose subject was regulatory T cells.

The sample was Tregs sorted from blood. Receptors were obtained from a human donor in good health. The CDR3 runs from the conserved cysteine through the conserved F or W. The D gene is left open where the match is weak. Only part of the rows carry a size: once, few, many, or a class if the clone is expanded.

CDR3,DNA,size,V,D,J
CAWREVNEQYF,TGTGCCTGGAGAGAGGTCAACGAGCAGTACTTC,-,TRBV30,-,TRBJ2-7
CASSDAHRKGNQPQHF,TGTGCCAGCAGTGATGCCCATCGGAAGGGCAATCAGCCCCAGCATTTT,-,TRBV6-1,-,TRBJ1-5
CASSLGMGGLLYNEQFF,TGTGCCAGCTCACTAGGAATGGGGGGACTCTTATACAACGAGCAGTTCTTC,-,TRBV18,-,TRBJ2-1
CASSLAPFQGETQYF,TGCGCCAGCAGCTTGGCACCATTCCAAGGGGAGACCCAGTACTTC,-,TRBV5-1,-,TRBJ2-5
CASSLDSGGGHQPQHF,TGTGCCAGCAGCTTAGATTCGGGAGGGGGCCATCAGCCCCAGCATTTT,-,TRBV7-9,TRBD1,TRBJ1-5
CASSLSRGGGNQPQHF,TGTGCCAGCAGTTTATCAAGGGGAGGAGGCAATCAGCCCCAGCATTTT,-,TRBV27,-,TRBJ1-5
CASSLDQGRTEAFF,TGCGCCAGCAGCTTGGACCAGGGGAGAACTGAAGCTTTCTTT,-,TRBV5-1,-,TRBJ1-1
CASSRGPLSADTQYF,TGTGCCAGCAGCCGGGGGCCCTTATCCGCAGATACGCAGTATTTT,-,TRBV11-3,-,TRBJ2-3
CASSDQTLYYNEQFF,TGTGCCAGCAGTGACCAGACCCTTTACTACAATGAGCAGTTCTTC,-,TRBV2,-,TRBJ2-1
CAIRHGQGEGTQYF,TGTGCCATCAGACACGGGCAGGGGGAAGGTACCCAGTACTTC,few,TRBV10-3,TRBD1,TRBJ2-5
CASSTHRGNSPLHF,TGTGCCAGCAGTACCCACAGGGGGAATTCACCCCTCCACTTT,-,TRBV6-5,TRBD1,TRBJ1-6
CASSLGPTDNGNTIYF,TGCGCCAGCAGCTTGGGCCCGACAGATAATGGAAACACCATATATTTT,-,TRBV5-1,-,TRBJ1-3
CSVSSTVPQETQYF,TGCAGCGTTTCCTCCACGGTCCCCCAAGAGACCCAGTACTTC,-,TRBV29-1,-,TRBJ2-5
CASSSNRLAGGPLDTQYF,TGTGCCAGTAGTTCGAACCGACTAGCGGGAGGGCCTTTAGATACGCAGTATTTT,-,TRBV19,TRBD2,TRBJ2-3
CASSVAVRAEQFF,TGTGCCAGCAGCGTAGCGGTCAGGGCTGAGCAGTTCTTC,-,TRBV9,-,TRBJ2-1
CASRQGGVTEAFF,TGTGCCAGCAGGCAGGGAGGGGTCACTGAAGCTTTCTTT,-,TRBV6-5,-,TRBJ1-1
CASSLRDRGRNTEAFF,TGTGCCAGCAGCCTCCGGGACAGGGGAAGGAACACTGAAGCTTTCTTT,-,TRBV5-5,TRBD1,TRBJ1-1
CASSPLAGNTGELFF,TGTGCCAGCAGTCCACTAGCGGGGAACACCGGGGAGCTGTTTTTT,-,TRBV27,TRBD2,TRBJ2-2
CASSQGLAGFRRAYEQYF,TGTGCCAGCAGCCAAGGACTAGCGGGATTTCGTAGGGCTTACGAGCAGTACTTC,-,TRBV4-2,TRBD2,TRBJ2-7
CASSFIGANEQFF,TGCGCCAGCAGCTTTATCGGGGCCAATGAGCAGTTCTTC,-,TRBV5-1,-,TRBJ2-1
CASSEAVQGRLFF,TGTGCCAGCAGTGAAGCCGTACAGGGACGCCTGTTTTTT,-,TRBV6-1,-,TRBJ1-4
CASSLGRQRTGEAFF,TGTGCCAGCAGCTTAGGACGACAGCGGACAGGTGAAGCTTTCTTT,-,TRBV7-2,TRBD1,TRBJ1-1
CTSSQVFVVAGALLYEQYF,TGCACCAGCAGCCAAGTTTTTGTAGTAGCGGGGGCGCTGCTCTACGAGCAGTACTTC,-,TRBV1,-,TRBJ2-7
CASTNQGQRREGYTF,TGTGCCAGTACCAATCAGGGACAGCGAAGAGAAGGCTACACCTTC,-,TRBV19,TRBD1,TRBJ1-2
CASSDMTKSYEQYF,TGTGCCAGCAGTGACATGACAAAATCCTACGAGCAGTACTTC,-,TRBV25-1,-,TRBJ2-7
CASSVGLAGAEQFF,TGTGCCAGCAGCGTAGGACTAGCGGGAGCTGAGCAGTTCTTC,-,TRBV9,TRBD2,TRBJ2-1
CASSLAQGRTEAFF,TGTGCCAGCAGCTTAGCGCAAGGAAGGACTGAAGCTTTCTTT,-,TRBV7-2,-,TRBJ1-1
CASSMSGRSYEQYF,TGTGCCAGTAGTATGAGTGGGAGGTCCTACGAGCAGTACTTC,-,TRBV19,-,TRBJ2-7
CASSSRDRAHGQYF,TGTGCCAGCAGCTCCCGGGACAGGGCGCACGGACAGTACTTC,-,TRBV5-6,TRBD1,TRBJ2-7
CASSVATGFTNEKLFF,TGTGCCAGCAGCGTAGCAACAGGGTTTACTAATGAAAAACTGTTTTTT,-,TRBV9,-,TRBJ1-4
CASRRTAQETQYF,TGTGCCAGCAGAAGGACAGCCCAAGAGACCCAGTACTTC,-,TRBV6-5,-,TRBJ2-5
CASSRLRDTFYGYTF,TGTGCCAGCAGTCGCCTCCGGGACACCTTCTATGGCTACACCTTC,-,TRBV14,-,TRBJ1-2
CASSVVAHALHNEQFF,TGTGCCAGCAGCGTAGTGGCACATGCTCTGCACAATGAGCAGTTCTTC,-,TRBV9,-,TRBJ2-1
CASSIAGTGELFF,TGTGCCAGTAGTATAGCTGGAACCGGGGAGCTGTTTTTT,-,TRBV19,-,TRBJ2-2
CASSVGGAGGGNEQFF,TGTGCCAGCAGTGTGGGTGGCGCGGGGGGCGGCAATGAGCAGTTCTTC,-,TRBV28,TRBD2,TRBJ2-1
CASSRGTYSNQPQHF,TGTGCCAGCAGCCGCGGGACATATAGCAATCAGCCCCAGCATTTT,-,TRBV7-2,-,TRBJ1-5
CASSLRSGGAQNEQFF,TGTGCCAGCAGCTTGAGAAGCGGGGGGGCCCAGAATGAGCAGTTCTTC,-,TRBV7-2,TRBD2,TRBJ2-1
CASSPLYPSRANFNYGYTF,TGTGCCAGCAGTCCCCTGTATCCCAGCAGGGCCAATTTTAACTATGGCTACACCTTC,-,TRBV27,-,TRBJ1-2
CSVVEPAEQYF,TGCAGCGTTGTTGAGCCGGCCGAGCAGTACTTC,few,TRBV29-1,-,TRBJ2-7
CASSEPGHGHANYGYTF,TGCGCCAGCAGTGAGCCGGGACACGGACACGCTAACTATGGCTACACCTTC,once,TRBV10-2,-,TRBJ1-2
CASVLIEQFF,TGTGCCAGCGTGCTGATTGAGCAGTTCTTC,-,TRBV6-4,-,TRBJ2-1
CASSSPIGGLEQFF,TGTGCCAGCAGCTCCCCCATCGGGGGTCTCGAGCAGTTCTTC,-,TRBV7-3,-,TRBJ2-1
CASSLDSGEGLEQYF,TGTGCCAGCAGCTTGGATAGCGGGGAGGGTCTCGAGCAGTACTTC,-,TRBV5-4,TRBD2,TRBJ2-7
CASSRKGGGGTDTQYF,TGTGCCAGCAGCCGGAAAGGGGGGGGCGGCACAGATACGCAGTATTTT,few,TRBV7-2,-,TRBJ2-3
CASSIDRGNGELFF,TGTGCCAGCAGTATAGACAGGGGGAACGGGGAGCTGTTTTTT,-,TRBV6-1,TRBD1,TRBJ2-2
CASSLTSAISTDTQYF,TGTGCCAGCTCACTGACTAGCGCCATTAGCACAGATACGCAGTATTTT,-,TRBV18,TRBD2,TRBJ2-3
CASSFSRLKGYEQYF,TGTGCCAGCAGCTTCTCTCGGCTAAAAGGCTACGAGCAGTACTTC,-,TRBV7-8,-,TRBJ2-7
CASSEQGAFSTEAFF,TGTGCCAGCAGCGAACAGGGGGCCTTTAGCACTGAAGCTTTCTTT,-,TRBV27,TRBD1,TRBJ1-1
CSVNSPGANVLTF,TGCAGCGTTAACTCCCCTGGGGCCAACGTCCTGACTTTC,once,TRBV29-1,-,TRBJ2-6
CASTLQANTGELFF,TGCGCCAGCACCCTTCAGGCGAACACCGGGGAGCTGTTTTTT,-,TRBV5-1,-,TRBJ2-2
CASSPVLQGTNEKLFF,TGCGCCAGCAGCCCAGTCCTACAGGGGACTAATGAAAAACTGTTTTTT,-,TRBV5-1,TRBD1,TRBJ1-4
CASTTGIAEAFF,TGCGCCAGCACGACAGGGATTGCTGAAGCTTTCTTT,-,TRBV10-2,TRBD1,TRBJ1-1
CAWRPTGFVNSPLHF,TGTGCCTGGCGACCGACAGGGTTTGTTAATTCACCCCTCCACTTT,-,TRBV30,TRBD1,TRBJ1-6
CASSYVKGTEAFF,TGCGCCAGCAGCTATGTTAAGGGCACTGAAGCTTTCTTT,few,TRBV5-1,-,TRBJ1-1
CASSRWATGGRYSNQPQHF,TGTGCCAGTAGTAGGTGGGCAACAGGGGGAAGGTATAGCAATCAGCCCCAGCATTTT,-,TRBV19,TRBD1,TRBJ1-5
CASSPNRQGTYEQYF,TGTGCCAGTAGTCCCAACCGACAGGGAACCTACGAGCAGTACTTC,-,TRBV19,TRBD1,TRBJ2-7
CASSLGYNEQFF,TGTGCCAGCAGCTTAGGGTACAATGAGCAGTTCTTC,-,TRBV7-9,-,TRBJ2-1
CASSLQGQRTLHF,TGTGCCAGCAGTTTACAGGGACAGAGGACCCTCCACTTT,-,TRBV27,TRBD1,TRBJ1-6